The clone carrying this T cell receptor beta chain has a count of ten or more. Each patient went into thyroid surgery without having received any treatment. Through MiXCR, TCRdb re-clonotyped the PCR reads. The sample lists more than 85,000 clones; approximately 9% were seen once. The data belong to a study of metastatic and nonmetastatic thyroid tumors. Study as a whole: The authors compared repertoires across blood and tumor or nodule tissue from malignant and benign thyroid patients.

With 5 bases removed from V and 6 bases from J, the gap between germline ends came to 14 bases. The germline CDR1 and CDR2 sequences are DFQATT and SNEGSKA (reference sequence). The CDR3 has 14 residues. The clonotype was recovered from a female donor with papillary thyroid cancer or a benign thyroid nodule (not recorded which). Some clones in this sample may be carry-over from other donors' samples. The chain employs TRBV20-1 and TRBJ1-6; D is perhaps TRBD1 (6 bases). Sequencing used blood. The chain's CDR3 is CSARRTALNSPLHF. CDR3 in DNA: TGCAGTGCTCGAAGGACAGCCCTTAATTCACCCCTCCACTTT.